The 15 T cell receptor beta chains in this list originate from one sample, sequenced in a study of vaccination and CD4 T cells after COVID-19. Sequenced with the Oncomine TCR Beta short-read assay was DNA taken from cultured CD4+ T cells. TCRdb reprocessed the PCR reads with MiXCR, giving one entry per CDR3 protein. The sample carries around 10,000 distinct CDR3 sequences, about 33% recorded once. Which antigens these TCRs recognize remains unknown. The treatment denotes: approximately nine-day PBMC culture with coronavirus spike peptide pools or control peptides (ViraFEST assay). Sequenced here: CD4+ T cells from blood, cultured in vitro, sampled after SARS-CoV-2 vaccination. All receptors derive from a human donor who had recovered from COVID-19.

This clonotype occurred a few times. The rearrangement joins TRBV6-2 or TRBV6-3 to TRBJ1-5; D not certain. This CDR3 has 13 amino acids. Per the germline V gene, CDR1 is MNHEY and CDR2 is SVGEGT. Trimming took 2 bases from V and 6 from J, leaving 8 bases between them. This chain's CDR3 is CASSYPGGQPQHF. The DNA of the CDR3 is TGTGCCAGCAGTTACCCAGGCGGTCAGCCCCAGCATTTT.

The chain combines TRBV19 with TRBJ2-2, with D possibly TRBD1 on 6 matching bases. Looked up from germline, CDR1 is LNHDA and CDR2 is SQIVND (reference sequence). V lost 3 bases, J lost 1 base, and 6 bases lay in between. The CDR3 covers 14 residues. As DNA, the CDR3 is TGTGCCAGTAGTATGGACAGGAACACCGGGGAGCTGTTTTTT. This codes for CASSMDRNTGELFF.

The rearrangement uses TRBV5-6 and TRBJ1-5; TRBD1 is a possible D gene (6 bases). The germline V and J ends were trimmed by 4 bases and 7 bases, with 12 bases remaining between them. The germline V gene encodes CDR1 SGHDT and CDR2 YYEEEE. The CDR3 runs to 13 residues. The CDR3 region has the DNA TGTGCCAGCAGCGAACAGGGAAACCAGCCCCAGCATTTT. Its translation: CASSEQGNQPQHF. Combining the CDR3 with reference TRBV5-6 and TRBJ1-5 gives the whole variable domain DAGVTQSPTHLIKTRGQQVTLRCSPKSGHDTVSWYQQALGQGPQFIFQYYEEEERQRGNFPDRFSGHQFPNYSSELNVNALLLGDSALYLCASSEQGNQPQHFGDGTRLSIL.

This clonotype was observed a few times. The chain recombines TRBV20-1 with TRBJ2-3, with no clear D. Germline V gene sequence: CDR1 DFQATT, CDR2 SNEGSKA (reference sequence). This CDR3 region has 14 residues. V lost 7 bases and J lost 5, with 19 bases in between. The CDR3 region is CSVTTNTPIDTQYF. The CDR3 DNA follows: TGCAGTGTAACGACCAACACCCCGATAGATACGCAGTATTTT.

A few counts support this clonotype. The chain carries TRBV5-4 and TRBJ1-2, with D possibly matching TRBD1 (5 bases). Germline-derived CDR1 and CDR2 are SGHNT and YYREEE (reference sequence). Trimming removed 4 bases from V and 6 bases from J, with 25 bases in between. This CDR3 is built from 17 residues. The DNA for the CDR3 is TGTGCCAGCAGCCCGGGGGGACTGGGCAGGGAGAGCCATGGCTACACCTTC. This translates into CASSPGGLGRESHGYTF.

V gene TRBV7-6 combines with J gene TRBJ1-3; the D is unclear. CDR3 length: 16 amino acids. V was trimmed by 4 bases and J by 0 bases, leaving 13 bases between them. The germline gives CDR1 SGHVS, CDR2 FNYEAQ. The CDR3 region is CASSWDTVHSGNTIYF. CDR3 nucleotides: TGTGCCAGCAGCTGGGATACAGTCCACTCTGGAAACACCATATATTTT.

The V and J genes are TRBV29-1 and TRBJ2-7, with D uncertain. This CDR3 is built from 13 residues. Trimming pared 0 bases from V and 6 bases from J, leaving 12 bases between. Germline values: CDR1 SQVTM, CDR2 ANQGSEA. The CDR3 reads CSVEDNDNGEQYF. The CDR3, as DNA: TGCAGCGTTGAAGATAACGACAATGGCGAGCAGTACTTC.

This clonotype was observed a few times. The genes are TRBV10-1 and TRBJ1-1; no clear D. Trimming shortened V by 3 bases and J by 3 bases, and 11 bases separated the two germline ends. The CDR3 covers 14 residues. Germline lookup yields CDR1 WNHNN and CDR2 SYGVQD (reference sequence). CDR3 nucleotide sequence: TGCGCCAGCAGTGAAGGTCTAAGGGACACTGAAGCTTTCTTT. Encoded protein: CASSEGLRDTEAFF.

The sample holds a few counts of this clonotype. The chain joins TRBV7-2 to TRBJ1-5; possible D gene TRBD1, 5 bases. V shed 5 bases and J shed 2 bases, with 13 bases lying between them. Germline-derived CDR1 and CDR2 are SGHTA and FQGNSA. The CDR3 is 15 amino acids. CDR3 region: CASSPGRPGNQPQHF. CDR3 in DNA: TGTGCCAGCAGCCCGGGGCGACCGGGCAATCAGCCCCAGCATTTT.

The chain employs TRBV29-1 and TRBJ2-1, with a possible D match to TRBD1 (5 bases). CDR3 length: 10 amino acids. CDR1 and CDR2 from the germline V gene are SQVTM and ANQGSEA. The V and J ends lost 6 bases and 7 bases respectively, with 7 bases between them. The CDR3 loop is CSVQGNEQFF. The CDR3 DNA reads TGCAGCGTGCAGGGAAATGAGCAGTTCTTC.

This clonotype was detected only a few times. In DNA, the CDR3 is TGTGCCACCAGTGTCACGGGAGCCCACAATGAGCAGTTCTTC. This sequence encodes CATSVTGAHNEQFF. The chain couples TRBV24-1 to TRBJ2-1; tentative D call: TRBD2 (6 bases). V lost 5 bases, J lost 5 bases, and 12 bases lay in between. Germline lookup yields CDR1 KGHDR and CDR2 SFDVKD. The CDR3 totals 14 residues.

This clonotype turned up a few times. The chain joins TRBV6-1 to TRBJ2-7, with D maybe TRBD1 (6 bases). The CDR3 spans 13 residues. Deletions cut 8 bases from V and 3 bases from J, with 14 bases between. From germline, CDR1 is MNHNS and CDR2 SASEGT. This CDR3 is CASGNREGYEQYF. For the CDR3, the DNA is TGTGCCAGCGGTAACAGGGAAGGCTACGAGCAGTACTTC.

The rearrangement uses TRBV4-2 and TRBJ2-5; 8 bases are a match to TRBD2. Trimming took 4 bases from V and 1 from J; bases not matched to a gene: 14. The CDR3 length is 18 residues. Germline V lookup: CDR1 LGHNA, CDR2 YNFKEQ. In DNA, the CDR3 is TGTGCCAGCAGCCCGAGAAAACGGCCGGGAGGGGCCCAAGAGACCCAGTACTTC. This codes for CASSPRKRPGGAQETQYF.

This chain links TRBV6-2 or TRBV6-3 with TRBJ2-1; perhaps D is TRBD1 or TRBD2 (5 bases each). The V and J ends lost 4 bases and 4 bases respectively, with 11 bases between them. CDR1 is MNHEY and CDR2 is SVGEGT in the germline V gene. The CDR3 is made up of 14 amino acids. In DNA form, the CDR3 reads TGTGCCAGCAGTTTGGGGACCTCTTACAATGAGCAGTTCTTC. Protein sequence: CASSLGTSYNEQFF.

The table lists this clonotype with a few counts. The chain links TRBV19 to TRBJ1-2; D not certain. Germline-derived CDR1 and CDR2 are LNHDA and SQIVND (reference sequence). V dropped 7 bases and J dropped 4 bases, with 16 bases sitting between them. The CDR3 has 14 amino acids. The CDR3: CASIGTTDLYGYTF. The DNA of the CDR3 is TGTGCCAGTATTGGTACAACAGATCTCTATGGCTACACCTTC.